These T cell receptor beta chains were read from a single sample in a study of cytomegalovirus exposure and HLA in healthy donors. The assay was immunoSEQ multiplex PCR, and TCRdb's table has in-frame clones only and misses some. Of 110,000 or so clones listed, 70% to 85% are singletons. The specimen sequenced was PBMCs. These receptor sequences come from a young woman in good health and CMV-seronegative. Both conserved end residues are part of each CDR3. The D gene is left open where the match is weak. Clone size appears in some rows only: once, few, many, or a class for an expanded clone.

j_call,clone_size,d_call,v_call,cdr3_aa,cdr3_nt
TRBJ1-1,NA,NA,TRBV6-1,CASSVDRMNTEAFF,TGTGCCAGCAGTGTAGACAGAATGAACACTGAAGCTTTCTTT
TRBJ1-5,NA,NA,TRBV10-3,CAIITGYCNQPQHF,TGTGCCATCATAACAGGGTATTGCAATCAGCCCCAGCATTTT
TRBJ1-3,NA,NA,TRBV29-1,CSVVGVNTIYF,TGCAGCGTTGTCGGTGTAAACACCATATATTTT
TRBJ2-7,NA,NA,TRBV7-9,CASSSRDKGYEQYF,TGTGCCAGCAGCTCCCGGGACAAAGGGTACGAGCAGTACTTC
TRBJ2-7,NA,TRBD1,TRBV5-1,CASGTGTAYEQYF,TGCGCCAGCGGCACTGGGACAGCCTACGAGCAGTACTTC
TRBJ2-7,NA,TRBD1,TRBV11-2,CASSLIGTGRYEQYF,TGTGCCAGCAGCTTAATCGGGACAGGTCGTTACGAGCAGTACTTC
TRBJ2-6,NA,NA,TRBV27,CASSLGGAGANVLTF,TGTGCCAGCAGTTTAGGGGGCGCTGGGGCCAACGTCCTGACTTTC
TRBJ1-5,NA,NA,TRBV4-1,CASSQGAGAGQPQHF,TGCGCCAGCAGCCAAGGGGCAGGGGCGGGTCAGCCCCAGCATTTT
TRBJ1-6,NA,TRBD1,TRBV27,CASSSTPGQGGSPLHF,TGTGCCAGCAGTTCGACACCGGGACAGGGGGGTTCACCCCTCCACTTT
TRBJ2-3,NA,TRBD1,TRBV7-6,CASSLAPGQGGGTDTQYF,TGTGCCAGCAGCTTAGCGCCAGGACAGGGTGGGGGCACAGATACGCAGTATTTT
TRBJ1-6,NA,NA,TRBV23-1,CASIQGRENSPLHF,TGCGCCAGTATCCAGGGTCGAGAGAACTCACCCCTCCACTTT
TRBJ2-7,once,NA,TRBV28,CASSLTQGEQYF,TGTGCCAGCAGTTTAACTCAGGGGGAGCAGTACTTC
TRBJ2-3,NA,NA,TRBV7-2,CASSFTNTDTQYF,TGTGCCAGCAGCTTTACTAACACAGATACGCAGTATTTT
TRBJ1-5,NA,TRBD1,TRBV28,CASRSHGDRVSQPQHF,TGTGCCAGCAGGTCGCACGGGGACAGGGTTAGCCAGCCCCAGCATTTT
TRBJ1-1,NA,TRBD1,TRBV5-1,CASSSTGNGVNTEAFF,TGCGCCAGCAGCTCGACAGGGAATGGGGTGAACACTGAAGCTTTCTTT
TRBJ2-3,NA,TRBD1,TRBV7-6,CASSYRTGGADTQYF,TGTGCCAGCAGCTACCGGACAGGTGGGGCAGATACGCAGTATTTT
TRBJ1-5,NA,NA,TRBV28,CASSFTTGSNQPQHF,TGTGCCAGCAGTTTTACTACAGGAAGCAATCAGCCCCAGCATTTT
TRBJ2-1,NA,TRBD2,TRBV7-9,CASSFYFGGGGGEQFF,TGTGCCAGCAGCTTTTACTTCGGCGGGGGGGGAGGTGAGCAGTTCTTC
TRBJ1-5,NA,NA,TRBV19,CASSIPGNQPQHF,TGTGCCAGTAGTATCCCCGGCAATCAGCCCCAGCATTTT
TRBJ2-5,once,TRBD2,TRBV30,CAWSRGTSGGQYQETQYF,TGTGCCTGGAGTAGGGGAACTAGCGGGGGCCAGTACCAAGAGACCCAGTACTTC
TRBJ2-1,NA,TRBD2,TRBV4-1,CASSQIGLAGGPGSYNEQFF,TGCGCCAGCAGCCAAATAGGACTAGCGGGGGGGCCAGGCTCCTACAATGAGCAGTTCTTC
TRBJ1-4,NA,TRBD1,TRBV7-9,CASSHGQAEKLFF,TGTGCCAGCAGCCACGGACAGGCCGAAAAACTGTTTTTT
TRBJ2-5,NA,NA,TRBV7-2,CASSLGSWVGETQYF,TGTGCCAGCAGCTTGGGCTCGTGGGTTGGGGAGACCCAGTACTTC
TRBJ2-1,once,TRBD1,TRBV5-1,CASSLTGGALNEQFF,TGCGCCAGCAGCTTAACAGGGGGCGCACTTAATGAGCAGTTCTTC
TRBJ2-7,NA,NA,TRBV6-1,CASTLIRGYEQYF,TGTGCCAGCACCCTTATAAGGGGCTACGAGCAGTACTTC
TRBJ1-4,NA,TRBD1,TRBV5-6,CASSTYRGILDEKLFF,TGTGCCAGCAGCACTTACAGGGGGATCCTTGATGAAAAACTGTTTTTT
TRBJ2-7,NA,TRBD2,TRBV10-3,CAISDGGGSYEQYF,TGTGCCATCAGTGACGGCGGGGGGTCCTACGAGCAGTACTTC
TRBJ2-7,NA,TRBD2,TRBV7-9,CASSLGGVAYEQYF,TGTGCCAGCAGCTTGGGAGGGGTTGCCTACGAGCAGTACTTC
TRBJ2-7,NA,TRBD1,TRBV5-6,CASSHRVGQVFYEQYF,TGTGCCAGCAGCCATCGGGTGGGACAGGTATTCTACGAGCAGTACTTC
TRBJ2-7,NA,TRBD1,TRBV27,CASSPDRGLLYEQYF,TGTGCCAGCAGTCCCGACAGGGGGCTGTTATACGAGCAGTACTTC
TRBJ2-3,NA,NA,TRBV12-5,CASGSMTATSTDTQYF,TGTGCTAGTGGTTCGATGACAGCTACTAGCACAGATACGCAGTATTTT
TRBJ1-1,NA,NA,TRBV9,CASSVGGVSAEAFF,TGTGCCAGCAGCGTAGGCGGGGTGAGCGCTGAAGCTTTCTTT
TRBJ1-1,NA,TRBD1,TRBV4-1,CASTPGRGLGNTEAFF,TGCGCCAGCACCCCGGGCAGGGGGCTCGGGAACACTGAAGCTTTCTTT
TRBJ1-1,few,NA,TRBV4-1,CASSPNSGQKAFF,TGCGCCAGCAGCCCCAATTCCGGACAGAAAGCTTTCTTT
TRBJ1-4,NA,TRBD1,TRBV12-5,CASGTGVTNEKLFF,TGTGCTAGTGGAACAGGGGTCACTAATGAAAAACTGTTTTTT
TRBJ1-1,NA,NA,TRBV2,CASARGETEAFF,TGTGCCAGCGCTAGGGGTGAGACTGAAGCTTTCTTT
TRBJ1-1,few,NA,TRBV27,CASSLQGDTEAFF,TGTGCCAGCAGTTTACAAGGAGACACTGAAGCTTTCTTT
TRBJ1-6,NA,NA,TRBV30,CAWSVPRGYSPLHF,TGTGCCTGGAGTGTACCCAGGGGTTATTCACCCCTCCACTTT
TRBJ2-3,NA,NA,TRBV11-3,CASSLEGSDTQYF,TGTGCCAGCAGCTTGGAGGGGTCAGATACGCAGTATTTT
TRBJ2-3,NA,NA,TRBV9,CASSVLARGTDTQYF,TGTGCCAGCAGCGTATTGGCCAGGGGAACAGATACGCAGTATTTT
TRBJ2-3,few,NA,TRBV19,CASSMRGPTDTQYF,TGTGCCAGTAGTATGCGGGGGCCCACAGATACGCAGTATTTT
TRBJ1-1,NA,NA,TRBV6-1,CASSEQGSGTEAFF,TGTGCCAGCAGTGAACAGGGTTCGGGCACTGAAGCTTTCTTT
TRBJ1-1,NA,NA,TRBV2,CASSRQKNTEAFF,TGTGCCAGCTCAAGACAGAAGAACACTGAAGCTTTCTTT
TRBJ2-1,NA,NA,TRBV28,CASSPGAYNEQFF,TGTGCCAGCAGTCCCGGGGCCTACAATGAGCAGTTCTTC
TRBJ1-2,NA,NA,TRBV9,CASSVGTQGTYTF,TGTGCCAGCAGCGTCGGGACTCAGGGAACCTACACCTTC
TRBJ2-7,NA,TRBD2,TRBV7-9,CASSPHLRGASYEQYF,TGTGCCAGCAGCCCCCACTTGCGGGGGGCCTCCTACGAGCAGTACTTC
TRBJ1-2,NA,NA,TRBV9,CASSEPREGQGYGYTF,TGTGCCAGCAGCGAGCCCCGGGAGGGTCAGGGCTATGGCTACACCTTC
TRBJ1-1,once,NA,TRBV19,CASSTVKWGDTEAFF,TGTGCCAGTAGTACCGTGAAATGGGGGGACACTGAAGCTTTCTTT
TRBJ1-3,NA,NA,TRBV18,CASSPRAGNTIYF,TGTGCCAGCTCACCCAGGGCTGGAAACACCATATATTTT
TRBJ2-1,NA,NA,TRBV27,CASSPIGRARNEQFF,TGTGCCAGCAGCCCCATCGGGAGAGCAAGGAATGAGCAGTTCTTC
TRBJ2-3,NA,TRBD2,TRBV9,CASSVLAGDTDTQYF,TGTGCCAGCAGCGTGCTAGCGGGGGACACAGATACGCAGTATTTT
TRBJ2-1,NA,TRBD2,TRBV6-1,CASSETLAGGPGNEQFF,TGTGCCAGCAGTGAAACCCTAGCGGGGGGGCCGGGCAATGAGCAGTTCTTC